These 12 T cell receptor beta chains originate from one sample sequenced in a study of CD8+CD57+ T cells in acquired aplastic anemia. CDR3 and TCR beta VDJ profiling relied on genomic DNA as the template. Each CDR3 protein gets one entry after TCRdb re-called the reads with MiXCR. The table shows 90,000 to 120,000 distinct CDR3 sequences, with about half occurring only once. Sequencing used sorted CD4+, CD8+, or CD8+CD57+ T cells (not recorded which) from PBMCs. Receptor source: a human donor in good health, serving as a control.

V and J are TRBV6-4 and TRBJ1-2; D possibly corresponds to TRBD1 (6 bases). The CDR3 runs to 14 residues. The ends were cut back, 4 bases at V and 7 bases at J, with 16 bases in the middle. Germline-derived CDR1 and CDR2 are MRHNA and SNTAGT. The CDR3 reads CASSASRGAGGYTF. The CDR3 nucleotides are TGTGCCAGCAGTGCCTCGAGGGGGGCGGGTGGCTACACCTTC.

This clonotype was counted a few times. This clone may be a read error of a much larger clone one base away. The rearrangement uses TRBV7-9 and TRBJ2-7; D unclear. There are 12 residues in the CDR3. The germline V gene encodes CDR1 SEHNR and CDR2 FQNEAQ (reference sequence). The V gene lost 5 bases and the J gene lost 4 bases, with 9 bases spanning the gap. CDR3: CASSDWSYEQYF. The CDR3 nucleotides are TGTGCCAGCAGCGACTGGAGTTACGAGCAGTACTTC. Supplemented by reference TRBV7-9 and TRBJ2-7, the full variable domain reads DTGVSQNPRHKITKRGQNVTFRCDPISEHNRLYWYRQTLGQGPEFLTYFQNEAQLEKSRLLSDRFSAERPKGSFSTLEIQRTEQGDSAMYLCASSDWSYEQYFGPGTRLTVT.

The V call is TRBV6-5, the J call TRBJ2-3; the D gene could be TRBD1 or TRBD2 (6 bases each). Germline assignment: CDR1 MNHEY and CDR2 SVGAGI. The CDR3 runs 16 residues. The V end was cut by 2 bases, the J end by 0 bases, with 12 bases between. The CDR3 DNA reads TGTGCCAGCAGTTACAAGGGGGGTATTAGCACAGATACGCAGTATTTT. As protein: CASSYKGGISTDTQYF.

J is TRBJ1-2 and V is TRBV29-1, with 10 bases aligning to TRBD1. The V gene's germline CDR1 is SQVTM and CDR2 ANQGSEA. The J segment lost 5 bases and the V segment lost 2 bases, leaving 5 bases of the junction unmatched. The CDR3 has 14 residues. The CDR3 region has the DNA TGCAGCGTTGAATCTGCGGACAGGGGGTATGGCTACACCTTC. This codes for CSVESADRGYGYTF.

This clonotype was picked up many times. The J gene is TRBJ2-3, the V gene TRBV10-3, with D hard to call. This CDR3 spans 13 amino acids. The germline V gene has CDR1 ENHRY and CDR2 SYGVKD. V was pared by 3 bases and J by 4 bases, with 8 bases between. As DNA, the CDR3 is TGTGCCATCAGTGAAGAACGGCCAGATACGCAGTATTTT. It translates to CAISEERPDTQYF.

V and J are TRBV2 and TRBJ2-7; the match to TRBD1 covers 9 bases. The V and J ends lost 4 bases and 6 bases, in that order; junction bases with no gene match: 7. The CDR3 has 14 amino acids. Per the germline V gene, CDR1 is SNHLY and CDR2 is FYNNEI. CDR3 nucleotides: TGTGCCAGCAGTGGAGGGACAGGGTTGGTCGAGCAGTACTTC. Protein product: CASSGGTGLVEQYF.

The rearrangement uses TRBV10-3 and TRBJ1-6; D is unclear. V lost 3 bases and J lost 9, with 9 bases in between. The length of the CDR3 is 13 residues. CDR1 and CDR2 (germline): ENHRY, SYGVKD. This CDR3 is CAISERPGSPLHF. The CDR3 DNA reads TGTGCCATCAGTGAACGGCCGGGTTCACCCCTCCACTTT.

This clonotype was seen at least ten times. The chain recombines TRBV19 with TRBJ2-1, with D possibly being TRBD1 or TRBD2 (5 bases each). Germline-derived CDR1 and CDR2 are LNHDA and SQIVND (reference sequence). The CDR3 has 14 amino acids. Trimming pared 5 bases from V and 6 bases from J, leaving 14 bases between. CDR3 DNA: TGTGCCAGTAGTTTTTCCGGGACCCTCAATGAGCAGTTCTTC. This codes for CASSFSGTLNEQFF.

The chain has TRBV29-1 and TRBJ1-2, with D hard to call. Germline loops: CDR1 SQVTM, CDR2 ANQGSEA. V lost 5 bases and J lost 3, with 10 bases in between. This CDR3 has 12 residues. This CDR3 reads CSVLGGDYGYTF. The CDR3 region has the DNA TGCAGCGTTCTCGGAGGCGACTATGGCTACACCTTC.

This clonotype was found many times. The rearrangement uses TRBV12-3 or TRBV12-4 and TRBJ1-3; 7 bases agree with TRBD1. The CDR3 totals 14 residues. Germline trimming cut 5 bases from V and 2 bases from J; bases unmatched to any gene: 3. CDR3 nucleotides: TGTGCCAGCAGTACTACAGGGGCTGGAAACACCATATATTTT. Protein sequence: CASSTTGAGNTIYF.

This clonotype was observed a handful of times. This sequence joins TRBV10-3 and TRBJ1-2; D is perhaps TRBD1 (6 bases). Trimming took off 8 bases at V and 8 bases at J, with 21 bases between the two ends. This CDR3 contains 14 residues. CDR1 is ENHRY, CDR2 SYGVKD, per germline. The CDR3 DNA sequence: TGTGCCATCGGCGAGTCGTCGGGGGCACAAGGCTACACCTTC. Translated: CAIGESSGAQGYTF.

This clonotype was seen a few times. V gene TRBV20-1 combines with J gene TRBJ2-7; D is uncertain. CDR3 length: 9 amino acids. Trimming left V 8 bases short and J 7 bases short, with 9 bases between. Germline V gene sequence: CDR1 DFQATT, CDR2 SNEGSKA (reference sequence). The CDR3 here is CSSSWEQYF. CDR3 sequence (DNA): TGCAGTAGTAGTTGGGAGCAGTACTTC.